The 5 T cell receptor beta chains in this list originate from one sample, sequenced in a study of blood T cell repertoires in COVID-19. Clones were read by immunoSEQ multiplex PCR, and TCRdb kept only the in-frame ones, dropping some. Among around 150,000 clones listed, roughly 80% were seen once. Sequencing was done on a sample of peripheral blood. The receptors were gathered from a man in his sixties or seventies with acute or convalescent COVID-19.

The table lists this clone with a count of one. This chain joins TRBV7-3 and TRBJ2-3; D might be TRBD2 (6 bases). Trimming stripped 5 bases from V and 0 bases from J, with 18 bases between. Germline loops: CDR1 SGHTA, CDR2 FQGTGA. This CDR3 spans 17 amino acids. The CDR3 sequence is CASSRTTRLHSTDTQYF. The CDR3 DNA follows: TGTGCCAGCAGCAGGACTACCCGGCTGCATAGCACAGATACGCAGTATTTT.

For the CDR3, the DNA is TGTGCCAGCAGTGAAAGGACTAGCGGGAGGGCCTTTCGGTTCTTC. This gives the protein CASSERTSGRAFRFF. V is TRBV2 and J is TRBJ2-1, with 15 bases that match TRBD2. The CDR3 totals 15 residues. Germline CDR1 SNHLY, CDR2 FYNNEI. The V gene end was trimmed by 2 bases and the J gene end by 15 bases; junction bases not matched to a gene: 8.

This chain links TRBV5-8 with TRBJ2-7; 9 positions match TRBD1. The CDR3 has 15 residues. CDR1 and CDR2 from the germline V gene are SGHTS and YDEGEE. The J segment lost 0 bases and the V segment lost 3 bases, leaving 4 bases of the junction unmatched. CDR3 sequence: CASSSGQGISYEQYF. CDR3 nucleotides: TGTGCCAGCAGCTCTGGACAGGGGATCTCCTACGAGCAGTACTTC.

The chain carries TRBV12-5 and TRBJ1-2, with TRBD1 matching 8 bases. There are 15 residues in the CDR3. Germline values: CDR1 LGHNT, CDR2 FRNRAP. J gave up 3 bases and V 3 bases, and 6 bases lay outside the gene matches. CDR3 protein: CASGFGQGGHYGYTF. CDR3 sequence (DNA): TGTGCTAGTGGTTTTGGACAGGGAGGACACTATGGCTACACCTTC. The entire variable domain, with the rest obtained from reference TRBV12-5 and TRBJ1-2, is as follows: DARVTQTPRHKVTEMGQEVTMRCQPILGHNTVFWYRQTMMQGLELLAYFRNRAPLDDSGMPKDRFSAEMPDATLATLKIQPSEPRDSAVYFCASGFGQGGHYGYTFGSGTRLTVV.

This clone showed up many times. The chain has TRBV5-1 and TRBJ2-7, with D possibly being TRBD2 (6 bases). The germline V gene has CDR1 SGHRS and CDR2 YFSETQ. The CDR3 spans 14 residues. Deletions cut 4 bases from V and 8 bases from J, with 19 bases between. Here the CDR3 DNA reads TGCGCCAGCAGCCTGGGAAGGGGACTCGGAAAGCAGTACTTC. It codes for CASSLGRGLGKQYF.